The 2 T cell receptor beta chains listed next were all sequenced from one sample in a study of CD8 T cells in Susac syndrome. A quantity of roughly 0.5 to 1 ug RNA underwent reverse transcription using random hexamers. One entry per CDR3 protein results from TCRdb running MiXCR on the immunoSEQ multiplex PCR reads. The sample consists of about 240,000 distinct CDR3 sequences, 90% to 97% of them appearing once. Material: CD4+ T cells from PBMCs. These receptors all come from a human donor with Susac syndrome.

This sequence joins TRBV29-1 and TRBJ2-7; D uncertain. Trimming shortened V by 4 bases and J by 5 bases, and 9 bases separated the two germline ends. In germline, CDR1 is SQVTM, CDR2 ANQGSEA. CDR3 length equals 11 residues. CDR3 DNA sequence: TGCAGCGTTGGGCAGCTTGACGAGCAGTACTTC. Translated: CSVGQLDEQYF.

J is TRBJ2-1 and V is TRBV28; 9 nucleotides align to TRBD2. V was clipped by 4 bases and J by 6 bases; unmatched bases: 7. The germline V gene encodes CDR1 MDHEN and CDR2 SYDVKM. This CDR3 contains 15 residues. The CDR3 region is CASSSPGLAINEQFF. The CDR3 DNA reads as TGTGCCAGCAGTTCCCCGGGACTAGCAATCAATGAGCAGTTCTTC.